The source of this T cell receptor (beta chain) is a study of shared clonotypes between healthy human individuals. Study as a whole: Donors had three CD4 naive, three CD4 memory, two CD8 naive and one CD8 memory plate apiece.

The CDR3 has 15 residues. Germline values: CDR1 MGHDK, CDR2 SYGVNS. J was trimmed by 5 bases and V by 4 bases; bases with no gene match: 7. Sequencing used immunoSEQ multiplex PCR; TCRdb keeps in-frame clones, though not all of them. The table lists a few million clones, around 95% of them singletons. On this clone itself: Its target is not known.

Study-wide results and limits: Estimated clonotype richness was generally higher in naive than memory subsets.

The genes are TRBV25-1 and TRBJ2-2; 7 bases are a match to TRBD1. This sequence originates from a young man in good health. Sequencing was done on a sample of naive CD4+ T cells sorted from blood. As for subset: CD45RA+ positively selected. CDR3 amino acids: CASSAQGQPTGELFF. In DNA, the CDR3 is TGTGCCAGCAGTGCCCAGGGACAGCCAACCGGGGAGCTGTTTTTT.